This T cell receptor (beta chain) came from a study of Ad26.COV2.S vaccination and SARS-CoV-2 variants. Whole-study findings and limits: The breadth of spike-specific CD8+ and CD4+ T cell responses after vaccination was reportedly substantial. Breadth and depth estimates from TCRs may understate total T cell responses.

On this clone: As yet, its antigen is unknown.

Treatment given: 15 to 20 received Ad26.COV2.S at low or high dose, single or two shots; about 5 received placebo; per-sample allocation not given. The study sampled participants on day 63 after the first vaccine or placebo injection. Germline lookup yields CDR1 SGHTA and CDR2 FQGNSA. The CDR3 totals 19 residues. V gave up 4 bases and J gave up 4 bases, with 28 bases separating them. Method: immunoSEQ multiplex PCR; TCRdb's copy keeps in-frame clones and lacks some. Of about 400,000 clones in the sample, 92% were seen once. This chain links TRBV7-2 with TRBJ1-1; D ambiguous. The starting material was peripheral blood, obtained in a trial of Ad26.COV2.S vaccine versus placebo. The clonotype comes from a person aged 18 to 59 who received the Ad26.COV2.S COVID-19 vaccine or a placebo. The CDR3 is CASSSFRSKDLKVSTEAFF. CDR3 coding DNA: TGTGCCAGCAGCTCATTTCGATCCAAGGACCTAAAAGTGAGCACTGAAGCTTTCTTT.